The 8 T cell receptor beta chains below come from one sample, sequenced in a study of molecular identifiers for immune sequencing clone quantification. A single record per CDR3 protein comes from TCRdb applying MiXCR to the PCR reads. The sample contains some 320,000 distinct CDR3 sequences, 20% to 25% of which appear only once. The sequencing sample was made of naive CD8+ T cells from blood, with Jurkat cell RNA spiked in. Subset indicated: FACS-sorted CD8+CD4-CCR7+CD45RA+ naive T cells. Source of these receptors: a human donor in good health. Some libraries in this study had Jurkat cell RNA spiked in.

This clonotype was seen at least ten times. The chain links TRBV9 to TRBJ1-5, with TRBD1 as a possible D gene (5 bases). Germline CDR1 SGDLS, CDR2 YYNGEE. CDR3 size: 15 residues. V gave up 0 bases and J gave up 6 bases, with 13 bases separating them. The CDR3 loop is CASSVGGGPGQPQHF. The CDR3 DNA reads as TGTGCCAGCAGCGTAGGGGGCGGCCCCGGTCAGCCCCAGCATTTT. Complete variable domain (other parts from reference TRBV9 and TRBJ1-5): DSGVTQTPKHLITATGQRVTLRCSPRSGDLSVYWYQQSLDQGLQFLIQYYNGEERAKGNILERFSAQQFPDLHSELNLSSLELGDSALYFCASSVGGGPGQPQHFGDGTRLSIL.

The chain couples TRBV4-3 to TRBJ2-3; TRBD2 matches at 8 bases. CDR3 length: 16 residues. Germline trimming cut 2 bases from V and 1 base from J; bases unmatched to any gene: 5. Germline V gives CDR1 LGHNA, CDR2 YSLEER. The CDR3: CASSQLAGFGTDTQYF. The DNA for the CDR3 is TGCGCCAGCAGCCAACTAGCGGGTTTCGGCACAGATACGCAGTATTTT.

The sample holds many counts of this clonotype. This chain connects TRBV7-8 to TRBJ1-1; D is ambiguous. V was shortened by 2 bases and J by 4 bases, with 8 bases between the two germline ends. This CDR3 has 13 amino acids. Per the germline V gene, CDR1 is SGHVS and CDR2 is FQNEAQ. The CDR3 loop reads CASSLTGFTEAFF. The CDR3 DNA is TGTGCCAGCAGCTTAACTGGGTTCACTGAAGCTTTCTTT.

Many counts were recorded for this clonotype. J is TRBJ1-6 and V is TRBV4-1; D possibly corresponds to TRBD1 (5 bases). Per germline, CDR1 MGHRA and CDR2 YSYEKL. This CDR3 spans 15 amino acids. The V gene lost 4 bases and the J gene lost 5 bases, with 12 bases spanning the gap. Written as DNA, the CDR3 is TGCGCCAGCAGCCCGTGGGGGGACGATAATTCACCCCTCCACTTT. The encoded protein is CASSPWGDDNSPLHF.

This clonotype appeared a single time. One base away lies a much larger clone, so this may be a sequencing read error. The chain has TRBV5-1 and TRBJ1-1, with D possibly being TRBD1 (6 bases). This CDR3 spans 15 amino acids. The germline CDR1 and CDR2 sequences are SGHRS and YFSETQ. Here the CDR3 reads CASSWMGGLNTETFF. CDR3 DNA sequence: TGCGCCAGCAGCTGGATGGGGGGCCTGAACACTGAAACTTTCTTT.

This clonotype was detected ten times or more. The rearrangement joins TRBV20-1 to TRBJ2-7, with D perhaps given as TRBD1 or TRBD2 (7 bases each). CDR3 size: 14 residues. Trimming took 1 base from V and 7 from J, leaving 17 bases between them. Looked up from germline, CDR1 is DFQATT and CDR2 is SNEGSKA (reference sequence). The CDR3 coding sequence is TGCAGTGCTAGAGCCCAGGGGGGGCGCGGAGAGCAGTACTTC. Translated: CSARAQGGRGEQYF.

The chain combines TRBV10-3 with TRBJ2-1; 10 bases fit TRBD2. The CDR3 contains 16 residues. CDR1 is ENHRY and CDR2 is SYGVKD in the germline V gene. V lost 3 bases, J lost 8 bases, and 10 bases stayed unmatched. The CDR3 DNA reads as TGTGCCATCAGTGACTTCGAAGCGGGAGGGGGCGATGAGCAGTTCTTC. It is translated as CAISDFEAGGGDEQFF.

In the case of this clonotype: This may be a read error: a much more frequent sequence differs by one nucleotide. This chain connects TRBV27 to TRBJ2-5, with D possibly TRBD1 on 5 matching bases. With 0 bases removed from V and 9 bases from J, the gap between germline ends came to 14 bases. Germline V gene lookup returns CDR1 MNHEY and CDR2 SMNVEV (reference sequence). The CDR3 spans 14 residues. This CDR3 is CASSLSRALGAQYF. DNA of the CDR3: TGTGCCAGCAGTTTATCAAGGGCGCTAGGGGCCCAGTACTTC.